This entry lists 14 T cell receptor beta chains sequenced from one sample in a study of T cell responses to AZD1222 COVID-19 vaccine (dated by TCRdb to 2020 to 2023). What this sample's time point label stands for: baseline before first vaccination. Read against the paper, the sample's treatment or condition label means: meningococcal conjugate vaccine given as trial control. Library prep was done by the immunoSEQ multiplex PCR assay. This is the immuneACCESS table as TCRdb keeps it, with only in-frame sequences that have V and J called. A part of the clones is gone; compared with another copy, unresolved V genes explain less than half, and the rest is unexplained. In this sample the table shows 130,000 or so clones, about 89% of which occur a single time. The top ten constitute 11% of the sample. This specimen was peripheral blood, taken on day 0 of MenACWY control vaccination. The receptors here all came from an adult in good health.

The CDR3 here is CAWEPGQGGYEQYF. CDR3 in DNA: TGTGCCTGGGAACCGGGACAGGGAGGCTACGAGCAGTACTTC. This rearrangement joins TRBV30 to TRBJ2-7, with 9 nucleotides matching TRBD1. V lost 5 bases to trimming and J lost 3 bases; unmatched junction nucleotides: 8. The CDR3 spans 14 residues. CDR1 and CDR2 (germline): GTSNPN, SVGIG (reference sequence).

In nucleotides, the CDR3 is TGTGCCAGTAGTATTTATAGCGGGAGGGCCGGGTACATTCAGTACTTC. Translation gives CASSIYSGRAGYIQYF. V gene TRBV19 combines with J gene TRBJ2-4; 11 bases are shared with TRBD2. Losses at the gene ends were 3 bases for V and 8 bases for J; bases not matched to a gene: 9. CDR3 length equals 16 residues. Germline V CDR1 and CDR2: LNHDA, SQIVND (reference sequence). The full variable domain, its missing parts supplied by reference TRBV19 and TRBJ2-4, is DGGITQSPKYLFRKEGQNVTLSCEQNLNHDAMYWYRQDPGQGLRLIYYSQIVNDFQKGDIAEGYSVSREKKESFPLTVTSAQKNPTAFYLCASSIYSGRAGYIQYFGAGTRLSVL.

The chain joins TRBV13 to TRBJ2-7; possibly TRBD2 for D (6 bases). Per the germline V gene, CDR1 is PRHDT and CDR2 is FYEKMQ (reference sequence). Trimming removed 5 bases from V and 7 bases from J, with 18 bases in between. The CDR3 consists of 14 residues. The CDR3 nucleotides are TGTGCCAGCAGCCCATCGGGAGCCCCGGGGGAGCAGTACTTC. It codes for CASSPSGAPGEQYF. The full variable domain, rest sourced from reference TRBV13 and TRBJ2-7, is AAGVIQSPRHLIKEKRETATLKCYPIPRHDTVYWYQQGPGQDPQFLISFYEKMQSDKGSIPDRFSAQQFSDYHSELNMSSLELGDSALYFCASSPSGAPGEQYFGPGTRLTVT.

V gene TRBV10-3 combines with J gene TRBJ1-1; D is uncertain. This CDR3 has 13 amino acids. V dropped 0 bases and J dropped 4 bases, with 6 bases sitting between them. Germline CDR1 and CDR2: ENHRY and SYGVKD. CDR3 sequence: CAISESRSTEAFF. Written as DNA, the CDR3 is TGTGCCATCAGTGAGTCGAGAAGCACTGAAGCTTTCTTT.

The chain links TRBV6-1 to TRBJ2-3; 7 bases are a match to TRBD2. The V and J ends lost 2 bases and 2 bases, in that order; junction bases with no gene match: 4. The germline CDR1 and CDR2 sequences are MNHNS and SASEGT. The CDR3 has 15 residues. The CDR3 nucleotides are TGTGCCAGCAGTGAATTTACTAGCGACACAGATACGCAGTATTTT. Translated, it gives CASSEFTSDTDTQYF.

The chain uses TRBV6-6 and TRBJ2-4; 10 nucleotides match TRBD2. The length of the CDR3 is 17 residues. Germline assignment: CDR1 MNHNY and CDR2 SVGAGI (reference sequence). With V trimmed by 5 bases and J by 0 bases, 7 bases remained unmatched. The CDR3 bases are TGTGCCAGCAGTCCCGGACTAGCGGATCTAGCCAAAAACATTCAGTACTTC. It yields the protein CASSPGLADLAKNIQYF.

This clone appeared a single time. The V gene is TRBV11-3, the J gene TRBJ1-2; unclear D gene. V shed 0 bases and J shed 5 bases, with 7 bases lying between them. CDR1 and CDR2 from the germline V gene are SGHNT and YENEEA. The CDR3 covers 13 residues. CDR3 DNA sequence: TGTGCCAGCAGCTTAGATCGGATATATGGCTACACCTTC. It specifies CASSLDRIYGYTF.

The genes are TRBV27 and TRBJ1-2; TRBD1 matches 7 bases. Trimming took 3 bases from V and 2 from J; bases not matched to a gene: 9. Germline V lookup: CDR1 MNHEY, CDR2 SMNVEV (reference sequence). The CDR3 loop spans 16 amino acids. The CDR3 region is CASSFLDRRDNYGYTF. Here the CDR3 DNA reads TGTGCCAGCAGTTTTTTGGACAGGAGAGACAACTATGGCTACACCTTC.

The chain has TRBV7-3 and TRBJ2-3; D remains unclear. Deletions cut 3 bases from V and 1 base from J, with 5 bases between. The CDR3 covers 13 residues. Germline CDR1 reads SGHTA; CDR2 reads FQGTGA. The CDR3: CASSFVGTDTQYF. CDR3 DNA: TGTGCCAGCAGCTTTGTGGGCACAGATACGCAGTATTTT.

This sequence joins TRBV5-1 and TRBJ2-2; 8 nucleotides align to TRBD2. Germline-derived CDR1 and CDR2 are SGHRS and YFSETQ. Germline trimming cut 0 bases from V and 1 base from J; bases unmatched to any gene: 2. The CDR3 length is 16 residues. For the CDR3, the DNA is TGCGCCAGCAGCTTGGCCGGGACTAGGAACACCGGGGAGCTGTTTTTT. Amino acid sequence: CASSLAGTRNTGELFF. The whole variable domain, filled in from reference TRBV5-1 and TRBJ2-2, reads KAGVTQTPRYLIKTRGQQVTLSCSPISGHRSVSWYQQTPGQGLQFLFEYFSETQRNKGNFPGRFSGRQFSNSRSEMNVSTLELGDSALYLCASSLAGTRNTGELFFGEGSRLTVL.

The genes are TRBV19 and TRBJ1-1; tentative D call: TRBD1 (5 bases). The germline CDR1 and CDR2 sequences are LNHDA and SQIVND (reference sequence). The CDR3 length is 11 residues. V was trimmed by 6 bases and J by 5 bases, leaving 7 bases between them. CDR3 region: CASRSGTEAFF. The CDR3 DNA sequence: TGTGCCAGTAGGTCAGGGACTGAAGCTTTCTTT.

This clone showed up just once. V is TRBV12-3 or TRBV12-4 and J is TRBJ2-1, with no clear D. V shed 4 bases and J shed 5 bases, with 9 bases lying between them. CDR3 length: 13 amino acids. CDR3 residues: CASSSRGDNEQFF. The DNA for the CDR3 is TGTGCCAGCAGTTCCCGAGGAGACAATGAGCAGTTCTTC.

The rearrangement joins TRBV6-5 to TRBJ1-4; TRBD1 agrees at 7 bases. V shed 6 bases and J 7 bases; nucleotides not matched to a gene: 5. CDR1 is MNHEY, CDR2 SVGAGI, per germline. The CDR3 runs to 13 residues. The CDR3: CASRETGIEKLFF. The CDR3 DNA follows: TGTGCCAGCAGAGAGACAGGGATTGAAAAACTGTTTTTT.

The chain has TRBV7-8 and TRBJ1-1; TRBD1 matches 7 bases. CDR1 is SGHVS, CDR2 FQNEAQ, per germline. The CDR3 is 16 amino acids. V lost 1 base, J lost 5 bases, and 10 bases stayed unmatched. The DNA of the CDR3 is TGTGCCAGCAGCTTAGAGCAGGCGAGGGGGCTTACTGAAGCTTTCTTT. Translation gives CASSLEQARGLTEAFF.